This entry is about one TCR beta chain. The data stem from a study of blood T cell repertoires in COVID-19. Study members were between about 18 and 100 years old and lived in some 26 US regions. The study assigned cohorts using participant-reported clinical history. Two consecutive negative NP/OP PCR tests, clearance, or resolved symptoms defined Cohort 3 recovery. Clones were read by immunoSEQ multiplex PCR, and TCRdb kept only the in-frame ones, dropping some. The data show about 480,000 clones, around nine tenths seen once. Between the trimmed V and J ends, which lost 3 bases and 8 bases, there was a span of 22 bases. Germline V gene data show CDR1 as MNHNS and CDR2 as SASEGT. The CDR3 spans 16 residues.

The chain is built from TRBV6-1 and TRBJ1-2, with a weak D call TRBD1 (5 bases). The receptor's source is a woman aged 40 to 49 who had recovered from COVID-19. The sample consisted of PBMCs or T cells enriched from blood (not recorded which). This CDR3 is CASSEEGLGLWGGYTF. CDR3 coding DNA: TGTGCCAGCAGTGAGGAGGGTTTGGGGCTTTGGGGAGGCTACACCTTC.